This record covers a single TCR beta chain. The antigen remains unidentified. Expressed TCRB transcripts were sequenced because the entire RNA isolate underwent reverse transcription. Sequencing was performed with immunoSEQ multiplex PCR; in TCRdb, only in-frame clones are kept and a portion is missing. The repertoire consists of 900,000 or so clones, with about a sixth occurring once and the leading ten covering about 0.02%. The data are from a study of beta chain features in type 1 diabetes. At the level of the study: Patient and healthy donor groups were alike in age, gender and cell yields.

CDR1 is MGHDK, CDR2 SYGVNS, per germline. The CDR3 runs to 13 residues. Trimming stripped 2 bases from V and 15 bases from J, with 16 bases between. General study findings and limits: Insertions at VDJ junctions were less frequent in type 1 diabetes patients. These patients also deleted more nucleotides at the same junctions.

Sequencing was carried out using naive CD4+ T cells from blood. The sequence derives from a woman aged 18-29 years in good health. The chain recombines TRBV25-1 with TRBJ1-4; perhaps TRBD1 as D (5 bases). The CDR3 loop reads CASSEDGGREVFF. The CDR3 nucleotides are TGTGCCAGCAGTGAAGATGGGGGAAGGGAGGTGTTTTTT.